One and the same sample provided the 20 T cell receptor beta chains below, sequenced in a study of OX40 agonist ivuxolimab in advanced cancers. Sequenced by immunoSEQ multiplex PCR; TCRdb stores in-frame clones only, minus some. This table has under 90,000 clones, approximately 89% appearing once. Sequenced here: CD4+ or CD8+ T cells sorted from blood, sampled in a trial of the OX40 agonist ivuxolimab. These receptors originate from an adult with an advanced solid tumor such as melanoma, head and neck, liver or kidney cancer.

This clone occurred once. The gene calls are TRBV4-1 and TRBJ2-1; possibly TRBD1 or TRBD2 for D (6 bases each). The CDR3 consists of 15 residues. Per the germline V gene, CDR1 is MGHRA and CDR2 is YSYEKL. Trimming took 3 bases from V and 5 from J, leaving 14 bases between them. Here the CDR3 DNA reads TGCGCCAGCAGCCAGGAGGGGCCAGGGGACAATGAGCAGTTCTTC. Translation: CASSQEGPGDNEQFF.

This chain connects TRBV7-2 to TRBJ1-4; D is possibly TRBD1 (5 bases). The CDR3 covers 14 residues. Germline lookup yields CDR1 SGHTA and CDR2 FQGNSA. V lost 2 bases to trimming and J lost 8 bases, with 12 bases between them. DNA of the CDR3: TGTGCCAGCAGCTTAACGGGGGGTGGGGAAAAACTGTTTTTT. This sequence encodes CASSLTGGGEKLFF.

The chain couples TRBV5-1 to TRBJ2-7; the D is unclear. The V gene's germline CDR1 is SGHRS and CDR2 YFSETQ. Trimming took 0 bases from V and 6 from J, leaving 16 bases between them. This CDR3 is 15 amino acids long. CDR3 protein: CASSLVMTSPGEQYF. The CDR3 DNA reads as TGCGCCAGCAGCTTGGTTATGACGTCCCCCGGCGAGCAGTACTTC.

The gene calls are TRBV7-9 and TRBJ2-7; no firm D call. The CDR3 runs 11 residues. CDR1 and CDR2 from the germline V gene are SEHNR and FQNEAQ (reference sequence). V dropped 5 bases and J dropped 5 bases, with 7 bases sitting between them. The CDR3 nucleotides are TGTGCCAGCAGCCGAAACGACGAGCAGTACTTC. Amino acid sequence: CASSRNDEQYF. Using reference TRBV7-9 and TRBJ2-7 for the parts outside the CDR3, the full variable domain is DTGVSQNPRHKITKRGQNVTFRCDPISEHNRLYWYRQTLGQGPEFLTYFQNEAQLEKSRLLSDRFSAERPKGSFSTLEIQRTEQGDSAMYLCASSRNDEQYFGPGTRLTVT.

The chain combines TRBV19 with TRBJ2-7; maybe TRBD1 (6 bases). The CDR3 covers 14 residues. V gave up 6 bases and J gave up 5 bases, with 17 bases separating them. In germline, CDR1 is LNHDA, CDR2 SQIVND (reference sequence). As DNA, the CDR3 is TGTGCCAGTAGGAGAGGGGGACCTCGTAACGAGCAGTACTTC. Protein sequence: CASRRGGPRNEQYF.

This clone was observed a handful of times. The chain links TRBV11-2 to TRBJ2-7; D is ambiguous. The ends were cut back, 2 bases at V and 6 bases at J, with 5 bases in the middle. In germline, CDR1 is SGHAT, CDR2 FQNNGV. The CDR3 has 11 amino acids. CDR3 coding DNA: TGTGCCAGCAGCTTATGGGGCGAGCAGTACTTC. Protein product: CASSLWGEQYF.

The chain employs TRBV10-3 and TRBJ2-3, with 14 positions matching TRBD2. The CDR3 contains 15 residues. CDR1 and CDR2 (germline): ENHRY, SYGVKD. V dropped 5 bases and J dropped 3; count of bases not matched to a gene: 1. The CDR3 is CAISRLAGGTDTQYF. As DNA, the CDR3 is TGTGCCATCAGTCGACTAGCGGGAGGGACAGATACGCAGTATTTT.

The V gene is TRBV5-1, the J gene TRBJ1-6; D remains unclear. The germline V and J ends were trimmed by 0 bases and 4 bases, with 8 bases remaining between them. The CDR3 is 15 amino acids. Germline V lookup: CDR1 SGHRS, CDR2 YFSETQ. The CDR3 DNA reads TGCGCCAGCAGCTTGGATGGACGGTATAATTCACCCCTCCACTTT. It translates to CASSLDGRYNSPLHF.

The chain recombines TRBV14 with TRBJ1-5; D is ambiguous. Germline V gives CDR1 SGHDN, CDR2 FVKESK. This CDR3 has 13 amino acids. The V gene lost 3 bases and the J gene lost 6 bases, with 9 bases spanning the gap. The CDR3 here is CASSHGGFQPQHF. In DNA, the CDR3 is TGTGCCAGCAGCCACGGTGGATTTCAGCCCCAGCATTTT.

The V call is TRBV2, the J call TRBJ2-7; D is uncertain. Germline V CDR1 and CDR2: SNHLY, FYNNEI. This CDR3 region has 14 residues. Trimming removed 5 bases at V and 2 bases at J, with 13 bases between. The CDR3 nucleotides read TGTGCCAGCAGTTTATACCGGGCCACCTACGAGCAGTACTTC. This codes for CASSLYRATYEQYF.

This sequence joins TRBV28 and TRBJ2-7; 7 bases are a match to TRBD2. Looked up from germline, CDR1 is MDHEN and CDR2 is SYDVKM. V was pared by 11 bases and J by 1 base, with 8 bases of the junction left unmatched. This CDR3 region has 13 residues. This CDR3 reads CALGGGPSYEQYF. The CDR3 region has the DNA TGTGCCCTTGGGGGAGGGCCATCCTACGAGCAGTACTTC.

This clone was seen once. This chain joins TRBV13 and TRBJ1-6; D perhaps matches TRBD1 (5 bases). The CDR3 loop spans 15 amino acids. Looked up from germline, CDR1 is PRHDT and CDR2 is FYEKMQ (reference sequence). The V end lost 5 bases, the J end lost 7 bases, and 15 bases lay between the germline ends. The DNA of the CDR3 is TGTGCCAGCAGCCCAATAGGGGCAGGGAATTCACCCCTCCACTTT. It is translated as CASSPIGAGNSPLHF. Combining the CDR3 with reference TRBV13 and TRBJ1-6 gives the whole variable domain AAGVIQSPRHLIKEKRETATLKCYPIPRHDTVYWYQQGPGQDPQFLISFYEKMQSDKGSIPDRFSAQQFSDYHSELNMSSLELGDSALYFCASSPIGAGNSPLHFGNGTRLTVT.

This clone was seen only once. The rearrangement uses TRBV7-6 and TRBJ1-1; D gene ambiguous. Germline CDR1 SGHVS, CDR2 FNYEAQ. There are 14 residues in the CDR3. Trimming removed 2 bases at V and 5 bases at J, with 12 bases between. The CDR3 coding sequence is TGTGCCAGCAGCTTATATGATGGGAGTACTGAAGCTTTCTTT. It encodes CASSLYDGSTEAFF.

The chain has TRBV29-1 and TRBJ2-5, with D perhaps matching TRBD1 (6 bases). V lost 6 bases and J lost 1, with 24 bases in between. CDR1 and CDR2 (germline): SQVTM, ANQGSEA. The CDR3 consists of 17 residues. CDR3: CSVTKGVLRGTQETQYF. The DNA of the CDR3 is TGCAGCGTCACTAAGGGGGTTTTGAGGGGCACCCAAGAGACCCAGTACTTC.

The chain is built from TRBV5-3 and TRBJ1-2, with D perhaps matching TRBD1 (6 bases). TRBV5-3 is flagged as an ORF with uncertain function. The length of the CDR3 is 15 residues. V was clipped by 2 bases and J by 3 bases, with 14 bases between them. The CDR3 sequence is CARSFFGGRDYGYTF. CDR3 sequence (DNA): TGTGCCAGAAGCTTTTTCGGGGGGCGAGACTATGGCTACACCTTC.

The J gene is TRBJ2-3, the V gene TRBV6-5; 10 bases are shared with TRBD2. V shed 2 bases and J 10 bases; nucleotides not matched to a gene: 6. The CDR3 runs to 14 residues. Germline V gene lookup returns CDR1 MNHEY and CDR2 SVGAGI. CDR3 sequence reads: CASSYGLAGVSQYF. The CDR3 DNA follows: TGTGCCAGCAGTTACGGCCTAGCGGGAGTTTCGCAGTATTTT.

The chain couples TRBV21-1 to TRBJ2-3; the table gives TRBD2 as D, unverified against the DNA. TRBV21-1 is reported as a pseudogene. This CDR3 is 15 amino acids long. The CDR3 nucleotides are TGTGCCAGCAGCAAAGGGAGGGTTCACACAGATACGCAGTATTTT. It codes for CASSKGRVHTDTQYF.

The genes are TRBV30 and TRBJ1-6, with D maybe TRBD1 (6 bases). V lost 0 bases and J 7 bases, leaving 10 bases between the germline ends. The CDR3 has 14 amino acids. Per germline, CDR1 GTSNPN and CDR2 SVGIG (reference sequence). The CDR3 DNA sequence: TGTGCCTGGAGTGTGAGGGGGGTCAATTCACCCCTCCACTTT. This sequence encodes CAWSVRGVNSPLHF.

The chain carries TRBV10-1 and TRBJ2-3; the D gene could be TRBD1 or TRBD2 (6 bases each). With 6 bases removed from V and 6 bases from J, the gap between germline ends came to 19 bases. Germline V lookup: CDR1 WNHNN, CDR2 SYGVQD (reference sequence). The CDR3 runs 15 residues. Written as DNA, the CDR3 is TGCGCCAGCAGGCCGGGACAAGGAGGGGAGGATACGCAGTATTTT. Amino acid sequence: CASRPGQGGEDTQYF.

This clone has a single count. This rearrangement joins TRBV5-1 to TRBJ2-5; 8 bases are shared with TRBD2. Looked up from germline, CDR1 is SGHRS and CDR2 is YFSETQ. The V and J ends lost 4 bases and 1 base, in that order; junction bases with no gene match: 9. This CDR3 is built from 16 residues. The CDR3 sequence is CASSRGGAQSQETQYF. CDR3 coding DNA: TGCGCCAGCAGCCGGGGGGGTGCGCAGTCCCAAGAGACCCAGTACTTC.